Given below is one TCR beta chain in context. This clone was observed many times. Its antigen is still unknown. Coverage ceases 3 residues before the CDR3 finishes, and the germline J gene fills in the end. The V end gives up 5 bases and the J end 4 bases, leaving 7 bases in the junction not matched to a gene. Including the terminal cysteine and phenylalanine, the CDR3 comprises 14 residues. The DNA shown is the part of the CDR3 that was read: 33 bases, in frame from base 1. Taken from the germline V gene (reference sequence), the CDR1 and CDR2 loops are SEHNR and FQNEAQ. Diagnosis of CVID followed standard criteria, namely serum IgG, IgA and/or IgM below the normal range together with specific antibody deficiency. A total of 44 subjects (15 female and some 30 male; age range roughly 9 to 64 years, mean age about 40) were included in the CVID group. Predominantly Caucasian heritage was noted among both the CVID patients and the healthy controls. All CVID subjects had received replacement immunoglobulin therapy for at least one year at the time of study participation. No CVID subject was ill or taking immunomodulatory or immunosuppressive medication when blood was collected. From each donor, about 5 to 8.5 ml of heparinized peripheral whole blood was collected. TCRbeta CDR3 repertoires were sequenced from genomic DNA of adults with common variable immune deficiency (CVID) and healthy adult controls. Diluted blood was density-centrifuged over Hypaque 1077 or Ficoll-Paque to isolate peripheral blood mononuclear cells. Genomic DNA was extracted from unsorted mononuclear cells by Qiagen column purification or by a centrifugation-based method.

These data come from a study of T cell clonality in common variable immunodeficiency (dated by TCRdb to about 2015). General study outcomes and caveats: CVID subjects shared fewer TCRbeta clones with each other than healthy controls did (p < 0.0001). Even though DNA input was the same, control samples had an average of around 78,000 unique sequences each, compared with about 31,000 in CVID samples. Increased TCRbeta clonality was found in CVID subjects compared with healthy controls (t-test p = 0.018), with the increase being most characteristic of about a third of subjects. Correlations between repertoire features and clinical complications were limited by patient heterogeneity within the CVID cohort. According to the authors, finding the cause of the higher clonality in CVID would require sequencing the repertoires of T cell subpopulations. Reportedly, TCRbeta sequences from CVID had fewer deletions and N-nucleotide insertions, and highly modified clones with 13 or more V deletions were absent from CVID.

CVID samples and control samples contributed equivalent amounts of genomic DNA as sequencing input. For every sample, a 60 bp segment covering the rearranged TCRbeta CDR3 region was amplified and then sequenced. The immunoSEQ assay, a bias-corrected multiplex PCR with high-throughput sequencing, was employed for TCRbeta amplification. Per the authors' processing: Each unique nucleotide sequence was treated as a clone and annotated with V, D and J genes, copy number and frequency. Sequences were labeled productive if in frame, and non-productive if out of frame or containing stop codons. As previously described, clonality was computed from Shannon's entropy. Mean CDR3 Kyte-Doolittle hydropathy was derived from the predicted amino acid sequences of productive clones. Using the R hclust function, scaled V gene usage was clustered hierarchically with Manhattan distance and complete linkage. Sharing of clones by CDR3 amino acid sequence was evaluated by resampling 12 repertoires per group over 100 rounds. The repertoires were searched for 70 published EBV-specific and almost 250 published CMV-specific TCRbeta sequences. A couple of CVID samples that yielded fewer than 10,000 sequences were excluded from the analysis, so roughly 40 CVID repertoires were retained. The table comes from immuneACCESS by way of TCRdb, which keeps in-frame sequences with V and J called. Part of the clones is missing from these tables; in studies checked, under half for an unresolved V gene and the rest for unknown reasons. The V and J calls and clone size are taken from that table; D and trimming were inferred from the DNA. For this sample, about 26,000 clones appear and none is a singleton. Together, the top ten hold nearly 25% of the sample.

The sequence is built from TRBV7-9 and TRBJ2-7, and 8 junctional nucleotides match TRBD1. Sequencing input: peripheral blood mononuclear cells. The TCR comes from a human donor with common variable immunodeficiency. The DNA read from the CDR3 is TGTGCCAGCAGCCTCCGGGACAGGTTTTACGAG. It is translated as CASSLRDRFYE. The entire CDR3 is CASSLRDRFYEQYF.